This TCR beta chain was obtained from a study of siplizumab effects on memory and regulatory T cells. Notes on the study in general: A significant reduction in alloreactive sequences traceable to unstimulated CD4+ memory cells was produced by siplizumab. Apparently key alloresponse contributors, naive T cells also seemed more diverse than memory cells. Under siplizumab, an average around 66% of mappable alloreactive CD4+ clones were Treg-derived, compared with over 25% in controls. The mapping of alloreactive clones to unstimulated subsets covered only a minor fraction of them.

Note on this clone: No antigen is known for it.

The V end was cut by 3 bases, the J end by 5 bases, with 13 bases between. The CDR3 length is 13 residues. The germline gives CDR1 SQVTM, CDR2 ANQGSEA. Data came from immunoSEQ multiplex PCR; TCRdb stores just in-frame clones and leaves some out. This table has 90,000 to 130,000 clones, roughly 92% appearing once. This receptor was obtained from a human donor in good health. What was sequenced was CD4+ T cells sorted from blood. This chain uses TRBV29-1 with TRBJ1-1; D is uncertain. CDR3 bases: TGCAGCGTTGACGCCTGGGTCGGGACTGAAGCTTTCTTT. This codes for CSVDAWVGTEAFF. Looking up the rest from reference TRBV29-1 and TRBJ1-1 gives the full variable domain: SAVISQKPSRDICQRGTSLTIQCQVDSQVTMMFWYRQQPGQSLTLIATANQGSEATYESGFVIDKFPISRPNLTFSTLTVSNMSPEDSSIYLCSVDAWVGTEAFFGQGTRLTVV.